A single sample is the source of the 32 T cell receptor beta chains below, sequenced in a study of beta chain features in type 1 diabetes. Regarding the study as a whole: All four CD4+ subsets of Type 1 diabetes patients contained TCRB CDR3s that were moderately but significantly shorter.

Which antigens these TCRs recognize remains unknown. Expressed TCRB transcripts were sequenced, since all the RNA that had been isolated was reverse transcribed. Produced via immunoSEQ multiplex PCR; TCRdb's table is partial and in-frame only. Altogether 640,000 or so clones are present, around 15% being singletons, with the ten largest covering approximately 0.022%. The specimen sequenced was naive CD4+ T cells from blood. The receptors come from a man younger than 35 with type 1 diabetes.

CDR3 amino acids: CSVNDRGLGYYEQYF. Written as DNA, the CDR3 is TGCAGCGTTAATGATCGGGGACTAGGTTACTACGAGCAGTACTTC. The chain links TRBV29-1 to TRBJ2-7; TRBD2 aligns across 8 bases. J gave up 3 bases and V 5 bases, and 12 bases lay outside the gene matches. CDR1 is SQVTM, CDR2 ANQGSEA, per germline. This CDR3 spans 15 amino acids.

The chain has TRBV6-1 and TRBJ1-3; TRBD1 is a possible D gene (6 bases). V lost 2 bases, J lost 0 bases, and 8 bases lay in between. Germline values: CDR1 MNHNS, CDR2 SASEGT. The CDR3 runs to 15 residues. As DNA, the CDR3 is TGTGCCAGCAGTGAACAGGGGCGCTCTGGAAACACCATATATTTT. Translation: CASSEQGRSGNTIYF.

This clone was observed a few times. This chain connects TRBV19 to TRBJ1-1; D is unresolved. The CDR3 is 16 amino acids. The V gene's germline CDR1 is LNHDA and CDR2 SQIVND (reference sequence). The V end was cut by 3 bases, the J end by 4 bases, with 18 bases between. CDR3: CASSIRSFIMGTEAFF. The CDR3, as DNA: TGTGCCAGTAGTATCCGGTCATTCATAATGGGCACTGAAGCTTTCTTT. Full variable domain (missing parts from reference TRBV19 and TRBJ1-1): DGGITQSPKYLFRKEGQNVTLSCEQNLNHDAMYWYRQDPGQGLRLIYYSQIVNDFQKGDIAEGYSVSREKKESFPLTVTSAQKNPTAFYLCASSIRSFIMGTEAFFGQGTRLTVV.

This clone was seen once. CDR3 residues: CASSLWGQGTKTQYF. For the CDR3, the DNA is TGTGCCAGCAGCTTGTGGGGACAGGGTACGAAGACCCAGTACTTC. V is TRBV5-4 and J is TRBJ2-5; 9 nucleotides agree with TRBD1. Germline V gives CDR1 SGHNT, CDR2 YYREEE (reference sequence). The CDR3 contains 15 residues. J was trimmed by 6 bases and V by 1 base; bases with no gene match: 7.

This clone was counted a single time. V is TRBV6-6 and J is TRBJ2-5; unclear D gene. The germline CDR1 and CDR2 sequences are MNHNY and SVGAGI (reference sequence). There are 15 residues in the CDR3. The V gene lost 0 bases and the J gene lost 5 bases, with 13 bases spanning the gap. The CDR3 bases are TGTGCCAGCAGTTACTCAGGAGTTGTCGGGGAGACCCAGTACTTC. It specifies CASSYSGVVGETQYF.

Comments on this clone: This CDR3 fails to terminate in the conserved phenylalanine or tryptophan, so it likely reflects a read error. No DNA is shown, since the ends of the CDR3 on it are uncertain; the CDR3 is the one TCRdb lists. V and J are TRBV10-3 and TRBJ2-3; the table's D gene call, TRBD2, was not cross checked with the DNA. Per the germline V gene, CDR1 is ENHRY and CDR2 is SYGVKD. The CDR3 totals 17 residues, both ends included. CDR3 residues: CAISGTSGSASTDTQCY.

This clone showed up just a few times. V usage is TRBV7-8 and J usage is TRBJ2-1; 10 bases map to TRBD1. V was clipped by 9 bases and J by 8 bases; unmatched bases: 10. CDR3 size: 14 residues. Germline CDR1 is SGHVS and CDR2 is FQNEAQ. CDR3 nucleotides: TGTGCCAGTTTGAGGGACAGGGGCTGGGATGAGCAGTTCTTC. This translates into CASLRDRGWDEQFF.

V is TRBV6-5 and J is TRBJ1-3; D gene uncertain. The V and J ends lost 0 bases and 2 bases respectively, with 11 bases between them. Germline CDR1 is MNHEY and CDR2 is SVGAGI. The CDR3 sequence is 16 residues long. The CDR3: CASSYSKSGAGNTIYF. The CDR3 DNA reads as TGTGCCAGCAGTTACTCGAAGTCTGGGGCTGGAAACACCATATATTTT.

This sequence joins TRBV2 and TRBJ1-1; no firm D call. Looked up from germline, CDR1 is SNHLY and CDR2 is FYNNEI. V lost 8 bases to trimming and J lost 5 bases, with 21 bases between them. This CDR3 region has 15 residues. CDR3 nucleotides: TGTGCCAGCGCGGCCCTTAAGAGAGGTGTTACTGAAGCTTTCTTT. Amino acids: CASAALKRGVTEAFF.

The CDR3 DNA reads as TGCGCCAGCACCGTAGATGGGGGCAATGAGCAGTTCTTC. Amino acids: CASTVDGGNEQFF. The V and J genes are TRBV10-2 and TRBJ2-1, with D perhaps matching TRBD1 or TRBD2 (5 bases each). V shed 7 bases and J shed 6 bases, with 13 bases lying between them. The CDR3 consists of 13 residues. Germline assignment: CDR1 WSHSY and CDR2 SAAADI.

CDR3 loop: CASRPEGESGYTF. The CDR3 DNA sequence: TGTGCCAGCAGACCCGAAGGGGAAAGCGGCTACACCTTC. The genes are TRBV6-6 and TRBJ1-2; a possible D gene is TRBD1 (5 bases). V gave up 6 bases and J gave up 8 bases, with 16 bases separating them. Germline CDR1 and CDR2: MNHNY and SVGAGI (reference sequence). The length of the CDR3 is 13 residues.

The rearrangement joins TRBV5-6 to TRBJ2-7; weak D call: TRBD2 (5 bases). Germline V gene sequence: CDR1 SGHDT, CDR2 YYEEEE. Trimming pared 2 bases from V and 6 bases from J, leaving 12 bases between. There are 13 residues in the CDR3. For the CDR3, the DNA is TGTGCCAGCAGCTTAACCAGCGGCTCCGAGCAGTACTTC. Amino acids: CASSLTSGSEQYF.

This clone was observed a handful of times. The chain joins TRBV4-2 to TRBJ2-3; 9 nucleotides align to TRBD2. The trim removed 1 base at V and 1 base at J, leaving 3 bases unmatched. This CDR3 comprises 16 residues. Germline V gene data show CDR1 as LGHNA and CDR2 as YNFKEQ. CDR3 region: CASSQVASGGTDTQYF. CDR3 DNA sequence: TGTGCCAGCAGCCAAGTGGCTAGCGGGGGCACAGATACGCAGTATTTT.

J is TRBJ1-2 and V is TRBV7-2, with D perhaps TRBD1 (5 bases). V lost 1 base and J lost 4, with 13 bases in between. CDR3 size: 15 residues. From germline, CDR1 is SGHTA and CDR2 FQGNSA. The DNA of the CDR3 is TGTGCCAGCAGCTTAGGGCAGGGCCTAATCTATGGCTACACCTTC. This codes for CASSLGQGLIYGYTF.

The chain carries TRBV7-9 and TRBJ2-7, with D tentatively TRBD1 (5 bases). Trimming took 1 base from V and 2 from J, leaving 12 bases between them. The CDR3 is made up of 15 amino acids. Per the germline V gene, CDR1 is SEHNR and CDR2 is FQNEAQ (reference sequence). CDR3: CASSLDRSSPYEQYF. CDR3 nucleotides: TGTGCCAGCAGCTTAGACAGGTCGTCCCCCTACGAGCAGTACTTC.

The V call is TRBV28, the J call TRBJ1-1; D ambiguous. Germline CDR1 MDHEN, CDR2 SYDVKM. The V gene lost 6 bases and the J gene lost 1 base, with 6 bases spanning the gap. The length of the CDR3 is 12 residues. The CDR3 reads CASRGGNTEAFF. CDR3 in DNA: TGTGCCAGCAGGGGAGGGAACACTGAAGCTTTCTTT.

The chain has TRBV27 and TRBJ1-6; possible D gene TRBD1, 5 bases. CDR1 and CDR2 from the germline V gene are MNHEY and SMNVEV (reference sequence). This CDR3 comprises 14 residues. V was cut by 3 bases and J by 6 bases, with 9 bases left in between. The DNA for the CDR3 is TGTGCCAGCAGTTTCGAGGGGATTAATTCACCCCTCCACTTT. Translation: CASSFEGINSPLHF.

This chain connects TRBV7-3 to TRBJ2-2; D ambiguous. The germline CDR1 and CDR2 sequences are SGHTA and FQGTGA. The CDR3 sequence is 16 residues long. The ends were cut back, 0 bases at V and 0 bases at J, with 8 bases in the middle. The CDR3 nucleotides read TGTGCCAGCAGCTTAACTGGCGCAGCGAACACCGGGGAGCTGTTTTTT. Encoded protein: CASSLTGAANTGELFF.

Here the CDR3 reads CASDPGEPEAFF. The DNA for the CDR3 is TGTGCCAGCGATCCAGGGGAGCCTGAAGCTTTCTTT. The chain has TRBV7-9 and TRBJ1-1; tentatively, D is TRBD1 (6 bases). Trimming removed 8 bases from V and 6 bases from J, with 13 bases in between. The CDR3 totals 12 residues. Looked up from germline, CDR1 is SEHNR and CDR2 is FQNEAQ (reference sequence).

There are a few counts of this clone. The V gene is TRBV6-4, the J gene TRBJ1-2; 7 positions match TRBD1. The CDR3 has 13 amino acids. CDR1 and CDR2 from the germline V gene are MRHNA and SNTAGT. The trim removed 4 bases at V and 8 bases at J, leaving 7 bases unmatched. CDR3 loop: CASSVEQGMGYTF. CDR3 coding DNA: TGTGCCAGCAGTGTAGAACAGGGGATGGGCTACACCTTC.

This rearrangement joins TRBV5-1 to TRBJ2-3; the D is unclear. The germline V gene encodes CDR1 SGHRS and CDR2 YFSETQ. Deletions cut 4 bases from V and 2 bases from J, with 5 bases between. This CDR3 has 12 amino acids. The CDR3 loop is CASSENTDTQYF. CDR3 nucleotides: TGCGCCAGCAGCGAGAACACAGATACGCAGTATTTT.

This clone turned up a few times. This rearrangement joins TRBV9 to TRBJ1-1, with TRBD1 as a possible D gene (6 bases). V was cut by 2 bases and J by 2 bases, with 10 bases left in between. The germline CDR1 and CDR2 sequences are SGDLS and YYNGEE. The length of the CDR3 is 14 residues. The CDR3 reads CASSVWTENTEAFF. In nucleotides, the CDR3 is TGTGCCAGCAGCGTTTGGACAGAAAACACTGAAGCTTTCTTT.

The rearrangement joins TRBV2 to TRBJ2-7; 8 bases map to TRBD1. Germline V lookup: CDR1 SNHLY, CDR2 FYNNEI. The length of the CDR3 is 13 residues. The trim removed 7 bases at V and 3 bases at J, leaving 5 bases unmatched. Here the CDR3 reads CASTSGTGYEQYF. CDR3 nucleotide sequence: TGTGCCAGCACCTCCGGGACAGGCTACGAGCAGTACTTC.

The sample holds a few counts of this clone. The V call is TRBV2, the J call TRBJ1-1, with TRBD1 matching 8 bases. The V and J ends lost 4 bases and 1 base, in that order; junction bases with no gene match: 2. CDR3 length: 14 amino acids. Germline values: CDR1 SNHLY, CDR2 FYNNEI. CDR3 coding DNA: TGTGCCAGCAGTGTCAGGGGGCGGAACACTGAAGCTTTCTTT. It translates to CASSVRGRNTEAFF.

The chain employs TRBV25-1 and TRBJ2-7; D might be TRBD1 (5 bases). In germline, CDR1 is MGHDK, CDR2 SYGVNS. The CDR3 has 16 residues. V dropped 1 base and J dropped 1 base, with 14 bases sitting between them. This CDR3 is CASSESRGLWSYEQYF. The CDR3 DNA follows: TGTGCCAGCAGTGAATCTAGGGGCTTATGGTCCTACGAGCAGTACTTC.

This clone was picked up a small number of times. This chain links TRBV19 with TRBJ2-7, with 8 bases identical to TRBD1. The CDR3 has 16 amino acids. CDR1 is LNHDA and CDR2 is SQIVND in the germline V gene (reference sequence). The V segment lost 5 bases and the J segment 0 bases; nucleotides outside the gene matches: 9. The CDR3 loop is CASSPFGQGASYEQYF. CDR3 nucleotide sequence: TGTGCCAGTAGTCCCTTCGGGCAGGGGGCCTCCTACGAGCAGTACTTC. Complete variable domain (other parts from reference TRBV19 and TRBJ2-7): DGGITQSPKYLFRKEGQNVTLSCEQNLNHDAMYWYRQDPGQGLRLIYYSQIVNDFQKGDIAEGYSVSREKKESFPLTVTSAQKNPTAFYLCASSPFGQGASYEQYFGPGTRLTVT.

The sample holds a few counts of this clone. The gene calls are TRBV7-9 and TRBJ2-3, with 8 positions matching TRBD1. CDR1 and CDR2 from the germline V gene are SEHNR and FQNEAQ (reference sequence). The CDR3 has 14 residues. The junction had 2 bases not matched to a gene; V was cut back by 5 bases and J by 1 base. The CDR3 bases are TGTGCCAGCAGCCCGGGACAGGGCACAGATACGCAGTATTTT. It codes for CASSPGQGTDTQYF.

CDR3 nucleotide sequence: TGCAGCGTTGAAGCGCGACTAGCGAAAGAGACCCAGTACTTC. Translated, it gives CSVEARLAKETQYF. The chain carries TRBV29-1 and TRBJ2-5, with TRBD2 matching over 8 bases. With V trimmed by 1 base and J by 3 bases, 4 bases remained unmatched. Germline V lookup: CDR1 SQVTM, CDR2 ANQGSEA. The CDR3 extends over 14 amino acids. The variable domain in full, with the rest retrieved from reference TRBV29-1 and TRBJ2-5, is SAVISQKPSRDICQRGTSLTIQCQVDSQVTMMFWYRQQPGQSLTLIATANQGSEATYESGFVIDKFPISRPNLTFSTLTVSNMSPEDSSIYLCSVEARLAKETQYFGPGTRLLVL.

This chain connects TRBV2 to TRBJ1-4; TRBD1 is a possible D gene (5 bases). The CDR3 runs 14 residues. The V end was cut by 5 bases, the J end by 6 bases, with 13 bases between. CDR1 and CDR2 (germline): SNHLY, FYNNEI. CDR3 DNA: TGTGCCAGCAGTACAGACAGCAACCATGAAAAACTGTTTTTT. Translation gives CASSTDSNHEKLFF.

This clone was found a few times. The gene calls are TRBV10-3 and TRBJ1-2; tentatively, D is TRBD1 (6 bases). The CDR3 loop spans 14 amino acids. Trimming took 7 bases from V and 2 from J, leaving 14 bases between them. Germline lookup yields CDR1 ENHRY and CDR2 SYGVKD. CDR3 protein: CAITRGTQNYGYTF. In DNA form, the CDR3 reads TGTGCCATCACCCGAGGGACACAGAACTATGGCTACACCTTC.

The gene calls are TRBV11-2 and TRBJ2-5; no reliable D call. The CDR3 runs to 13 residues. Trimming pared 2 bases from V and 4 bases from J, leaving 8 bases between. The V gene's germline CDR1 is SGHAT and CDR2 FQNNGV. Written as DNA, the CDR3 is TGTGCCAGCAGCTTAAATCAGAGAGAGACCCAGTACTTC. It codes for CASSLNQRETQYF. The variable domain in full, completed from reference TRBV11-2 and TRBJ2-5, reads EAGVAQSPRYKIIEKRQSVAFWCNPISGHATLYWYQQILGQGPKLLIQFQNNGVVDDSQLPKDRFSAERLKGVDSTLKIQPAKLEDSAVYLCASSLNQRETQYFGPGTRLLVL.

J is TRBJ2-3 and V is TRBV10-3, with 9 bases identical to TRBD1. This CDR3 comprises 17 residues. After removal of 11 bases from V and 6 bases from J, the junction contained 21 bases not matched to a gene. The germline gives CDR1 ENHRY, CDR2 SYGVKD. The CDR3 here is CAASPGTGRTRGDTQYF. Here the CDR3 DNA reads TGTGCCGCCTCGCCCGGGACAGGGCGGACCCGCGGTGATACGCAGTATTTT.